This TCR beta chain derives from a study of Graves' ophthalmopathy and Graves' hyperthyroidism. Findings and caveats of the study: A majority of expanded thyroid clonotypes exceeding 0.001 frequency were likewise present in blood.

This clonotype was counted ten times or more. Its matching antigen is unknown. V gave up 8 bases and J gave up 3 bases; unmatched junction bases: 12. This CDR3 region has 15 residues. Germline V gene data show CDR1 as LNHNV and CDR2 as YYDKDF (reference sequence). Pregnant or lactating patients and those with other autoimmune diseases or uncontrolled infections were excluded. The evidence that diagnosis relied on was clinical symptoms, serum thyroxine, TRAb, thyroid ultrasound and orbital computed tomography. The authors amplified TCR beta CDR3 regions, and they did so from RNA transcripts for repertoire sequencing. RT-PCR with HTBI primers came first, then second-round multiplex PCR. Using its own MiXCR run on the multiplex PCR reads, TCRdb lists one record per CDR3 protein. The sample includes approximately 460,000 distinct CDR3 sequences, 13% to 15% of them seen just once.

The sequenced sample was blood. This clonotype was obtained from a woman aged 25 to 39 with Graves' ophthalmopathy. The chain recombines TRBV15 with TRBJ2-5, with 7 bases aligning to TRBD1. The CDR3 DNA follows: TGTGCCACCTCGTACGGGACAGCCTCAAAAGAGACCCAGTACTTC. Amino acid sequence: CATSYGTASKETQYF.